Listed below are T cell receptor beta chains from one sample, sequenced in a study of Graves' ophthalmopathy and Graves' hyperthyroidism. TCRdb reprocessed the multiplex PCR reads with MiXCR, giving one entry per CDR3 protein. The sample lists over a million distinct CDR3 sequences; approximately 35% were seen once. Sequences were obtained from peripheral blood or thyroid tissue (not recorded which). Receptor source: an adult man with Graves' hyperthyroidism. Each CDR3 is given with its conserved first and last residue. The D gene is left open where the match is weak. Expanded clones are given a class, and other clones once, few, many or no size at all.

14	TRBV18	TRBJ1-1	-	-	TGTGCCAGCTCAGGGCAGGGGAGGAACACTGAAGCTTTCTTT	CASSGQGRNTEAFF
13	TRBV5-6	TRBJ2-7	many	-	TGTGCCAGCAGCTTCAGGAATCCCTACGAGCAGTACTTC	CASSFRNPYEQYF
15	TRBV10-3	TRBJ2-2	many	-	TGTGCCATCAGTGAGTCGGGTCAAGCCCCCGGGGAGCTGTTTTTT	CAISESGQAPGELFF
14	TRBV10-2	TRBJ1-1	-	-	TGCGCCAGCAGTGAGGACGGCGCCGTCACTGAAGCTTTCTTT	CASSEDGAVTEAFF
15	TRBV29-1	TRBJ1-3	-	-	TGCAGCGTTGCCGGAGGGACTGACTCTGGGAACACCATATATTTT	CSVAGGTDSGNTIYF
15	TRBV12-3/TRBV12-4	TRBJ1-1	once	-	TGTGCCAGCAGTTACAACAGGGTGATGAACACTGAAGCTTTCTTT	CASSYNRVMNTEAFF
13	TRBV7-9	TRBJ2-7	once	-	TGTGCCAGCAGGCGGGACAGCTATTACGAGCAGTACTTC	CASRRDSYYEQYF
14	TRBV29-1	TRBJ2-5	-	TRBD2	TGCAGCGCCGGACCTAGCGGGATGAGAGAGACCCAGTACTTC	CSAGPSGMRETQYF
15	TRBV24-1	TRBJ1-2	-	-	TGTGCCACCAGTGAGTGGCAGGGACGGACTAGTGGCTACACCTTC	CATSEWQGRTSGYTF
15	TRBV2	TRBJ1-6	-	-	TGTGCCAGGAGTGAACAGGGCCCGGATAATTCACCCCTCCACTTT	CARSEQGPDNSPLHF
16	TRBV2	TRBJ1-3	-	-	TGTGCCAGCAGGGACGAAGGGGTATACTCTGGAAACACCATATATTTT	CASRDEGVYSGNTIYF
18	TRBV7-2	TRBJ2-2	-	TRBD2	TGTGCCAGCAGCCTCTTCTGGACTAGCGGGGGGAACACCGGGGAGCTGTTTTTT	CASSLFWTSGGNTGELFF
13	TRBV29-1	TRBJ2-7	once	TRBD1	TGCAGCGTTGAGGGACAGGGGAGTTCTAACAAGTACTTC	CSVEGQGSSNKYF
14	TRBV7-9	TRBJ1-5	many	TRBD1	TGTGCCAGAGAAGGACAGGTTAGCAATCAGCCCCAGCATTTT	CAREGQVSNQPQHF
15	TRBV5-8	TRBJ2-5	few	TRBD2	TGTGCCAGCAGCCGACTAGCGGGGGGGCCGAAGACCCAGTACTTC	CASSRLAGGPKTQYF
16	TRBV2	TRBJ1-5	once	TRBD1	TGTGCCGGCAGCGACGTACGGACAGGGAATGTTCAGCCCCAGCATTTT	CAGSDVRTGNVQPQHF
14	TRBV19	TRBJ2-7	-	-	TGTGCCAGTAGTCCTTGGACGAGCTCCTACGAGCAGTACTTC	CASSPWTSSYEQYF
15	TRBV2	TRBJ1-2	many	TRBD1	TGTGCCAGCACCAAAGGTGGGCAGGGGGCTCATGGCTACACCTTC	CASTKGGQGAHGYTF
14	TRBV5-1	TRBJ1-1	many	-	TGCGCCAGCAGCCGGAGCGGAGGGAACACTGAAGCTTTCTTT	CASSRSGGNTEAFF
16	TRBV5-1	TRBJ2-5	many	TRBD2	TGCGCCAGCAGCATTAGACTAGCGGGAAGCCAAGAGACCCAGTACTTC	CASSIRLAGSQETQYF
14	TRBV4-3	TRBJ2-7	-	-	TGCGCCAGCAGCCAAGAGGCGGGAAACTACGAGCAGTACTTC	CASSQEAGNYEQYF
18	TRBV19	TRBJ1-1	-	-	TGTGCCAGTACCTCGGGAGACGGACGAATCAACATGAACACTGAAGCTTTCTTT	CASTSGDGRINMNTEAFF
14	TRBV20-1	TRBJ1-1	many	-	TGCAGTGCTAGAGATGCACCCGCGCTAGGTGAAGCTTTCTTT	CSARDAPALGEAFF
15	TRBV10-1	TRBJ2-7	few	-	TGCGCCAGCAGTGAGTCGGCCTTTCCACCCTACGAGCAGTACTTC	CASSESAFPPYEQYF
15	TRBV2	TRBJ2-5	-	TRBD2	TGTGCCAGCAGCTTAAGCGGGAGAAGGCAAGAGACCCAGTACTTC	CASSLSGRRQETQYF
15	TRBV2	TRBJ2-7	-	TRBD2	TGTGCCAGCAGGGACGGACTAGCGGGCACCTACGAGCAGTACTTC	CASRDGLAGTYEQYF
19	TRBV13	TRBJ1-1	-	-	TGTGCCAGCAGCTTTGGGTATCGCAGGGCCAGGGACGCCGACACTGAAGCTTTCTTT	CASSFGYRRARDADTEAFF
16	TRBV5-5	TRBJ2-5	-	TRBD1	TGTGCCAGCAGCTTCGACGGGACAGGGATCCAAGAGACCCAGTACTTC	CASSFDGTGIQETQYF
16	TRBV7-2	TRBJ2-7	-	TRBD1	TGCGCCAGCAGCCAAGACTCGGGACAGGTAGGCTACGAGCAGTACTTC	CASSQDSGQVGYEQYF
15	TRBV6-1	TRBJ2-7	-	-	TGTGCCAGCAGTGAAGTGTGGGGGTTCCTCTACGAGCAGTACTTC	CASSEVWGFLYEQYF
14	TRBV7-2	TRBJ1-5	-	TRBD1	TGTGCCAGCAGCGTCCGGGACAGGGCTCAGCCCCAGCATTTT	CASSVRDRAQPQHF
15	TRBV6-6	TRBJ2-5	-	TRBD1	TGTGCCAGCAGTGTTTTAGACAGGGTCTTGGAGACCCAGTACTTC	CASSVLDRVLETQYF
16	TRBV10-3	TRBJ2-7	many	TRBD1	TGTGCCATCAGTGAGTCCCGGACAGGGCCTTCCTACGAGCAGTACTTC	CAISESRTGPSYEQYF
13	TRBV12-3/TRBV12-4	TRBJ2-7	few	-	TGTGCCAGCAGTTTGTCCGAGTCGGGCGAGCAGTACTTC	CASSLSESGEQYF
16	TRBV5-1	TRBJ1-2	many	TRBD1	TGCGCCAGCAGTCCTGAGACAGGGGGGATTAACTATGGCTACACCTTC	CASSPETGGINYGYTF
14	TRBV20-1	TRBJ2-7	many	-	TGCAGTGCTAGTCTGAGTCACCCAACCTACGAGCAGTACTTC	CSASLSHPTYEQYF
11	TRBV6-2/TRBV6-3	TRBJ1-1	few	-	TGTGCCAGCAGTTACCCTAATGAAGCTTTCTTT	CASSYPNEAFF
15	TRBV7-9	TRBJ2-5	-	-	TGTGCCAGCAGCAAAAGGGAACTAGCCGGAGAGACCCAGTACTTC	CASSKRELAGETQYF
15	TRBV7-2	TRBJ2-7	many	-	TGTGCCAGCAGCTTATGGGACGGGGGCCTGAGTGAGCAGTACTTC	CASSLWDGGLSEQYF
15	TRBV7-9	TRBJ1-4	-	TRBD1	TGTGCCAGCAGCTTAGAACAGGGGGTAATTGAAAAACTGTTTTTT	CASSLEQGVIEKLFF
14	TRBV5-6	TRBJ2-7	few	-	TGTGCCAGCAGCCAAGACAAGGACTCCTACGAGCAGTACTTC	CASSQDKDSYEQYF
12	TRBV6-5	TRBJ1-2	many	-	TGTGCCACCCTGGGGAGGGGATATGGCTACACCTTC	CATLGRGYGYTF
15	TRBV7-9	TRBJ1-2	many	-	TGTGCCAGCAGCTTAGTTGGACTAATGAACTATGGCTACACCTTC	CASSLVGLMNYGYTF
15	TRBV4-3	TRBJ2-5	-	-	TGCGCCAGCGGCTTGTTTGCGGAGTATCAAGAGACCCAGTACTTC	CASGLFAEYQETQYF
15	TRBV19	TRBJ2-7	many	-	TGTGCCAGTAGTATAGAGGGGGCAGTTGCCTACGAGCAGTACTTC	CASSIEGAVAYEQYF
15	TRBV4-3	TRBJ1-4	-	-	TGCGCCAGCAGCCAGTCATCCCAGAGTGATGAAAAACTGTTTTTT	CASSQSSQSDEKLFF
16	TRBV4-3	TRBJ2-5	few	-	TGCGCCAGCAGCCAAGAACTAGGAGGCCAACAAGAGACCCAGTACTTC	CASSQELGGQQETQYF
14	TRBV7-6	TRBJ1-1	-	-	TGTGCCAGCAGTCCCCCCGGGACGGGGGCTGAAGCTTTCTTT	CASSPPGTGAEAFF
17	TRBV14	TRBJ1-2	many	-	TGTGCCAGCAGCCAAGAACCCATCTTAGGAAATAACTATGGCTACACCTTC	CASSQEPILGNNYGYTF
16	TRBV27	TRBJ2-5	-	-	TGTGCCAGCAGTTTATCGTATTTTGGGGGAGGAGAGACCCAGTACTTC	CASSLSYFGGGETQYF
17	TRBV10-3	TRBJ1-6	-	-	TGTGCCAGCAGCTCCGAATTCGTGGGGTGGGCAGATTCACCCCTCCACTTT	CASSSEFVGWADSPLHF
16	TRBV5-1	TRBJ1-6	many	TRBD1	TGCGCCAGCACCCGGATCGGACAGGAGGGATCCTCACCCCTCCACTTT	CASTRIGQEGSSPLHF
16	TRBV2	TRBJ1-5	-	TRBD1	TGTGCCATCAGTGAGACAGGGGGATATAGCAATCAGCCCCAGCATTTT	CAISETGGYSNQPQHF